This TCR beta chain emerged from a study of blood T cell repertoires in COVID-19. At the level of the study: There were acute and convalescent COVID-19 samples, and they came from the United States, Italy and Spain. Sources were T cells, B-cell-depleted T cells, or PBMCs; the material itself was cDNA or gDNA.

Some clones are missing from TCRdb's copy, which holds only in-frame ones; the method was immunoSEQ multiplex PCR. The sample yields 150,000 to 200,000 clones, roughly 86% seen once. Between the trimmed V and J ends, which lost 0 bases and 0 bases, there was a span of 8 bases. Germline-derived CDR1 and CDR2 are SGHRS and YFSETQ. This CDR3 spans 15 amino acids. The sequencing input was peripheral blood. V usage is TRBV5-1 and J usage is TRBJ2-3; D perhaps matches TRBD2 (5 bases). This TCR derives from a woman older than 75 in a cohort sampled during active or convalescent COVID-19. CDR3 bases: TGCGCCAGCAGCTTGGTCGGGATAAGCACAGATACGCAGTATTTT. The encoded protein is CASSLVGISTDTQYF.